The rows below give T cell receptor beta chains drawn from one sample of a study of cytomegalovirus exposure and HLA in healthy donors. Method: immunoSEQ multiplex PCR; TCRdb's copy keeps in-frame clones and lacks some. This sample has 280,000 or so clones; 70% to 90% occur once, and the top ten carry about 0.9%. Sequencing was done on a sample of PBMCs. The receptor set was obtained from a woman aged 18-29 years in good health and CMV-seronegative. Each CDR3 is given without its conserved first and last residue. D genes are given only for firm matches.

CDR3aa: ARKRQDLDTEAF; j_gene: TRBJ1-1; d_gene: NA; v_gene: TRBV30
CDR3aa: ASSYQSVRPNTEAF; j_gene: TRBJ1-1; d_gene: NA; v_gene: TRBV6-5
CDR3aa: ASSLRDPSGSTDTQY; j_gene: TRBJ2-3; d_gene: TRBD2; v_gene: TRBV13
CDR3aa: ASSLRTSRNEQF; j_gene: TRBJ2-1; d_gene: TRBD2; v_gene: TRBV7-2
CDR3aa: ASIGGTGGYEQY; j_gene: TRBJ2-7; d_gene: TRBD1; v_gene: TRBV28
CDR3aa: ASSLDRPNYGYT; j_gene: TRBJ1-2; d_gene: NA; v_gene: TRBV7-2
CDR3aa: STPTSRVAGGQETQY; j_gene: TRBJ2-5; d_gene: TRBD2; v_gene: TRBV29-1
CDR3aa: ASSLYPGNEQY; j_gene: TRBJ2-7; d_gene: NA; v_gene: TRBV7-3
CDR3aa: ASSLLAGVGRYEQY; j_gene: TRBJ2-7; d_gene: TRBD2; v_gene: TRBV28
CDR3aa: ASSLDPPGAGGTYEQY; j_gene: TRBJ2-7; d_gene: TRBD2; v_gene: TRBV5-8
CDR3aa: ASSLVAGGPFYNEQF; j_gene: TRBJ2-1; d_gene: TRBD2; v_gene: TRBV7-9
CDR3aa: ASSLGERDTDTQY; j_gene: TRBJ2-3; d_gene: TRBD2; v_gene: TRBV7-2
CDR3aa: ASSLGSRTADSYEQY; j_gene: TRBJ2-7; d_gene: NA; v_gene: TRBV11-2
CDR3aa: ASSQDSSGSFNEQF; j_gene: TRBJ2-1; d_gene: TRBD2; v_gene: TRBV4-3
CDR3aa: AWSRGEYNEQF; j_gene: TRBJ2-1; d_gene: NA; v_gene: TRBV30
CDR3aa: ASSYSMRGRGTEAF; j_gene: TRBJ1-1; d_gene: NA; v_gene: TRBV6-5
CDR3aa: AISESGSGSLTGEQF; j_gene: TRBJ2-1; d_gene: TRBD2; v_gene: TRBV10-3
CDR3aa: ASSLPAGEGETQY; j_gene: TRBJ2-5; d_gene: TRBD2; v_gene: TRBV5-1
CDR3aa: ASQGLAGVFPSYEQY; j_gene: TRBJ2-7; d_gene: TRBD2; v_gene: TRBV28
CDR3aa: ASSPRGAVRSPLH; j_gene: TRBJ1-6; d_gene: NA; v_gene: TRBV5-4
CDR3aa: ASSLQRGDFKNIQY; j_gene: TRBJ2-4; d_gene: TRBD2; v_gene: TRBV18
CDR3aa: AIGIQGTGNTIY; j_gene: TRBJ1-3; d_gene: NA; v_gene: TRBV10-3
CDR3aa: ASTWDSTTDTQY; j_gene: TRBJ2-3; d_gene: TRBD1; v_gene: TRBV5-1
CDR3aa: ASSLPAGQGFYGYT; j_gene: TRBJ1-2; d_gene: TRBD1; v_gene: TRBV28
CDR3aa: ASSQEFLRGYT; j_gene: TRBJ1-2; d_gene: NA; v_gene: TRBV4-3
CDR3aa: SGGGLANTGELF; j_gene: TRBJ2-2; d_gene: TRBD2; v_gene: TRBV29-1